The 2 T cell receptor beta chains listed next were all sequenced from one sample in a study of radiation and T cells in renal cell carcinoma. Specified time point: blood 4 weeks post-SBRT, at nephrectomy. This sample's treatment: 15 Gy SBRT to primary tumor, nephrectomy 4 weeks later. Using immunoSEQ multiplex PCR, the repertoire was profiled, and TCRdb retains in-frame clones only, with some absent. Here the sample spans about 170,000 clones, around 89% being singletons. Specimen: blood, collected from a patient whose treatment included radiotherapy and nephrectomy. The receptors come from a woman in her fifties or sixties with renal cell carcinoma.

The chain recombines TRBV20-1 with TRBJ2-7; the D is unclear. Germline CDR1 is DFQATT and CDR2 is SNEGSKA (reference sequence). V was pared by 3 bases and J by 3 bases, with 6 bases between. The CDR3 length is 11 residues. The DNA of the CDR3 is TGCAGTGCTAGTCCCGGCTACGAGCAGTACTTC. It encodes CSASPGYEQYF.

The genes are TRBV4-3 and TRBJ2-5; 7 nucleotides line up with TRBD1. CDR1 and CDR2 (germline): LGHNA, YSLEER. J gave up 4 bases and V 0 bases, and 8 bases lay outside the gene matches. This CDR3 comprises 16 residues. The CDR3 protein is CASSQDGTGAGETQYF. Here the CDR3 DNA reads TGCGCCAGCAGCCAAGACGGAACAGGGGCGGGAGAGACCCAGTACTTC.